Below are 14 T cell receptor beta chains sequenced from a single sample in a study of human T cells and chemical hapten exposure. TCRdb reprocessed the RACE reads with MiXCR, giving one entry per CDR3 protein. This table holds around 130,000 distinct CDR3 sequences, about 8.2% found once. Time point given: healthy volunteer bleed at 2 weeks. From whole blood left unfractionated, total RNA was extracted. The specimen sequenced was whole blood. The receptors come from a male donor in good health. Some clones in this sample may be carry-over from other donors' samples.

The rearrangement joins TRBV10-3 to TRBJ1-2; D uncertain. Trimming removed 0 bases at V and 2 bases at J, with 13 bases between. Germline lookup yields CDR1 ENHRY and CDR2 SYGVKD. The CDR3 runs 16 residues. CDR3 sequence reads: CAISESGGRTNYGYTF. The DNA of the CDR3 is TGTGCCATCAGTGAGTCGGGAGGTAGAACAAACTATGGCTACACCTTC.

This clonotype was found a few times. This sequence joins TRBV5-1 and TRBJ2-3; D uncertain. There are 11 residues in the CDR3. The germline V gene has CDR1 SGHRS and CDR2 YFSETQ. Trimming left V 4 bases short and J 6 bases short, with 6 bases between. This chain's CDR3 is CASSIEDTQYF. CDR3 nucleotide sequence: TGCGCCAGCAGCATCGAGGATACGCAGTATTTT.

This clonotype has ten or more counts. This chain uses TRBV5-1 with TRBJ2-3; tentative D call: TRBD1 (7 bases). CDR1 and CDR2 from the germline V gene are SGHRS and YFSETQ. The CDR3 is 13 residues long. Trimming pared 1 base from V and 5 bases from J, leaving 8 bases between. CDR3 sequence: CASSLQGGDTQYF. CDR3 nucleotides: TGCGCCAGCAGCTTGCAGGGGGGAGATACGCAGTATTTT.

This clonotype has a handful of counts. V and J are TRBV25-1 and TRBJ2-5; D is possibly TRBD1 (6 bases). Trimming took off 3 bases at V and 4 bases at J, with 12 bases between the two ends. The germline V gene encodes CDR1 MGHDK and CDR2 SYGVNS. This CDR3 is built from 14 residues. The CDR3 protein is CASSDQGQRETQYF. CDR3 bases: TGTGCCAGCAGTGATCAGGGGCAGCGAGAGACCCAGTACTTC.

CDR3 sequence: CASSIPSGRGNTGELFF. The CDR3 DNA is TGTGCCAGTAGTATACCTAGCGGGAGGGGAAACACCGGGGAGCTGTTTTTT. The gene calls are TRBV19 and TRBJ2-2, with TRBD2 matching 12 bases. This CDR3 comprises 17 residues. With V trimmed by 2 bases and J by 2 bases, 3 bases remained unmatched. The germline V gene has CDR1 LNHDA and CDR2 SQIVND (reference sequence).

In this sample, this clonotype turned up a few times. The chain uses TRBV5-5 and TRBJ2-2, with 10 bases aligning to TRBD1. There are 15 residues in the CDR3. V gave up 4 bases and J gave up 5 bases; unmatched junction bases: 5. In germline, CDR1 is SGHKS, CDR2 YYEKEE (reference sequence). The CDR3 region has the DNA TGTGCCAGCAGCCCGGGACAGGGGTTTACCGGGGAGCTGTTTTTT. Translating it yields CASSPGQGFTGELFF.

This clonotype was detected only a few times. The rearrangement uses TRBV7-2 and TRBJ2-3, with D possibly being TRBD1 (5 bases). The CDR3 spans 15 residues. V lost 3 bases and J 0 bases, leaving 10 bases between the germline ends. Germline V gene sequence: CDR1 SGHTA, CDR2 FQGNSA. The CDR3: CASSFPGPSTDTQYF. CDR3 DNA: TGTGCCAGCAGCTTTCCAGGGCCAAGCACAGATACGCAGTATTTT.

The chain uses TRBV7-6 and TRBJ2-7; 8 bases fit TRBD1. The CDR3 totals 14 residues. Germline CDR1 and CDR2: SGHVS and FNYEAQ. With V trimmed by 0 bases and J by 6 bases, 4 bases remained unmatched. The CDR3 here is CASSLAQGASEQYF. The CDR3 DNA reads TGTGCCAGCAGCTTAGCTCAGGGGGCTAGCGAGCAGTACTTC. The complete variable domain, with remaining parts taken from reference TRBV7-6 and TRBJ2-7, reads GAGVSQSPRYKVTKRGQDVALRCDPISGHVSLYWYRQALGQGPEFLTYFNYEAQQDKSGLPNDRFSAERPEGSISTLTIQRTEQRDSAMYRCASSLAQGASEQYFGPGTRLTVT.

This clonotype has a handful of counts. V is TRBV5-4 and J is TRBJ2-7; 7 nucleotides line up with TRBD1. There are 15 residues in the CDR3. The V gene end was trimmed by 1 base and the J gene end by 3 bases; junction bases not matched to a gene: 7. Per the germline V gene, CDR1 is SGHNT and CDR2 is YYREEE (reference sequence). CDR3 sequence reads: CASSLRGGENYEQYF. The CDR3 region has the DNA TGTGCCAGCAGCTTGCGAGGGGGCGAAAACTACGAGCAGTACTTC. The entire variable domain, with the rest obtained from reference TRBV5-4 and TRBJ2-7, is as follows: ETGVTQSPTHLIKTRGQQVTLRCSSQSGHNTVSWYQQALGQGPQFIFQYYREEENGRGNFPPRFSGLQFPNYSSELNVNALELDDSALYLCASSLRGGENYEQYFGPGTRLTVT.

This clonotype has more than one count but fewer than ten. V is TRBV14 and J is TRBJ1-6; a possible D gene is TRBD1 (5 bases). This CDR3 spans 14 amino acids. Per the germline V gene, CDR1 is SGHDN and CDR2 is FVKESK. V was clipped by 4 bases and J by 6 bases, with 10 bases between them. CDR3 DNA: TGTGCCAGCAGCCCAGGTGGGGCTAATTCACCCCTCCACTTT. Its protein product is CASSPGGANSPLHF.

This clonotype was counted ten times or more. The chain links TRBV6-2 or TRBV6-3 to TRBJ2-7, with D hard to call. From germline, CDR1 is MNHEY and CDR2 SVGEGT. V lost 5 bases, J lost 2 bases, and 19 bases lay in between. This CDR3 has 16 amino acids. The CDR3 DNA reads TGTGCCAGCAGTGACCCCGGGTCCTCAAATGCCTACGAGCAGTACTTC. It specifies CASSDPGSSNAYEQYF.

This clonotype was observed many times. This rearrangement joins TRBV12-3 or TRBV12-4 to TRBJ2-3; D is possibly TRBD2 (6 bases). The CDR3 sequence is 16 residues long. V was shortened by 8 bases and J by 4 bases, with 22 bases between the two germline ends. The CDR3, as DNA: TGTGCCAGCCGGGGGTCCCGGGAGTGGGGCGCAGATACGCAGTATTTT. Translated, it gives CASRGSREWGADTQYF.

The sample holds many counts of this clonotype. The J gene is TRBJ2-1, the V gene TRBV9, with D possibly TRBD2 on 5 matching bases. CDR3 size: 13 residues. Germline V lookup: CDR1 SGDLS, CDR2 YYNGEE. With 0 bases removed from V and 13 bases from J, the gap between germline ends came to 14 bases. Here the CDR3 reads CASSVATGGLQFF. The DNA of the CDR3 is TGTGCCAGCAGCGTAGCTACTGGCGGGTTACAGTTCTTC.

In the case of this clonotype: This may arise from a read error, as a much more abundant clone is one base away. The CDR3 reads CAWGVGGYEAFF. The CDR3 region has the DNA TGTGCCTGGGGTGTGGGGGGTTATGAAGCTTTCTTT. The chain links TRBV30 to TRBJ1-1, with a weak D call TRBD1 (5 bases). Germline V gene sequence: CDR1 GTSNPN, CDR2 SVGIG (reference sequence). This CDR3 has 12 residues. Looking up the rest from reference TRBV30 and TRBJ1-1 gives the full variable domain: SQTIHQWPATLVQPVGSPLSLECTVEGTSNPNLYWYRQAAGRGLQLLFYSVGIGQISSEVPQNLSASRPQDRQFILSSKKLLLSDSGFYLCAWGVGGYEAFFGQGTRLTVV.